The 13 T cell receptor beta chains listed next were all sequenced from one sample in a study of blood T cell repertoires in COVID-19. TCRdb's copy holds only in-frame clones and misses some; the assay was immunoSEQ multiplex PCR. The sample carries around 23,000 clones, 86% recorded once. Sequenced: peripheral blood. The receptors originated from a man aged 50-59 years with active COVID-19.

The chain links TRBV11-2 to TRBJ2-7, with 9 bases matching TRBD1. CDR1 and CDR2 (germline): SGHAT, FQNNGV. Unmatched junction bases numbered 9, after V lost 5 bases and J lost 4 bases. The CDR3 is made up of 15 amino acids. The CDR3 region is CASSQGQGFWYEQYF. CDR3 DNA: TGTGCCAGCAGCCAAGGACAGGGGTTTTGGTACGAGCAGTACTTC.

This rearrangement joins TRBV11-2 to TRBJ1-1; possibly TRBD1 for D (6 bases). Germline V gene lookup returns CDR1 SGHAT and CDR2 FQNNGV. The CDR3 has 13 residues. The V end lost 2 bases, the J end lost 7 bases, and 11 bases lay between the germline ends. CDR3 sequence (DNA): TGTGCCAGCAGCTTAACTACAGGGTTTGAAGCTTTCTTT. Translating gives CASSLTTGFEAFF.

V and J are TRBV28 and TRBJ1-5; 11 bases are shared with TRBD1. This CDR3 has 14 amino acids. The ends lost 4 bases at V and 7 bases at J; junction bases unmatched: 3. Per the germline V gene, CDR1 is MDHEN and CDR2 is SYDVKM. DNA for the CDR3: TGTGCCAGCAGTTACGGACAGGGGGCACAGCCCCAGCATTTT. It is translated as CASSYGQGAQPQHF.

The J gene is TRBJ1-2, the V gene TRBV28; tentative D call: TRBD1 (5 bases). CDR1 and CDR2 (germline): MDHEN, SYDVKM. V was shortened by 2 bases and J by 4 bases, with 14 bases between the two germline ends. This CDR3 has 15 amino acids. The CDR3 region is CASSLPAAGVYGYTF. CDR3 bases: TGTGCCAGCAGTTTACCCGCTGCGGGGGTCTATGGCTACACCTTC.

The chain has TRBV18 and TRBJ1-4; unclear D gene. The V end lost 2 bases, the J end lost 0 bases, and 4 bases lay between the germline ends. The CDR3 has 14 amino acids. CDR1 and CDR2 from the germline V gene are KGHSH and LQKENI. The CDR3 coding sequence is TGTGCCAGCTCACCAACTCCAACTAATGAAAAACTGTTTTTT. It codes for CASSPTPTNEKLFF.

About this clone itself: Other DNA variants within this sample encode the same CDR3. The rearrangement links TRBV18 to TRBJ2-3; 7 nucleotides match TRBD2. Unmatched junction bases numbered 5, after V lost 3 bases and J lost 5 bases. Germline CDR1 reads KGHSH; CDR2 reads LQKENI. The length of the CDR3 is 14 residues. The CDR3 region has the DNA TGTGCCAGCTCACCCGCGGGGGAGGAAGATACGCAGTATTTT. Translation gives CASSPAGEEDTQYF. The complete variable domain, with remaining parts taken from reference TRBV18 and TRBJ2-3, reads NAGVMQNPRHLVRRRGQEARLRCSPMKGHSHVYWYRQLPEEGLKFMVYLQKENIIDESGMPKERFSAEFPKEGPSILRIQQVVRGDSAAYFCASSPAGEEDTQYFGPGTRLTVL.

The J gene is TRBJ1-5, the V gene TRBV12-3 or TRBV12-4; perhaps TRBD1 as D (5 bases). This CDR3 is 13 amino acids long. The germline V and J ends were trimmed by 6 bases and 3 bases, with 9 bases remaining between them. In DNA, the CDR3 is TGTGCCAGCAGATTCGGACACAATCAGCCCCAGCATTTT. Translating it yields CASRFGHNQPQHF.

The rearrangement links TRBV11-3 to TRBJ2-5; 7 nucleotides match TRBD2. The CDR3 length is 14 residues. CDR1 and CDR2 from the germline V gene are SGHNT and YENEEA. Losses at the gene ends were 5 bases for V and 5 bases for J; bases not matched to a gene: 8. The CDR3 reads CASSPADGRETQYF. CDR3 sequence (DNA): TGTGCCAGCAGCCCGGCGGACGGGAGGGAGACCCAGTACTTC.

This chain joins TRBV28 and TRBJ2-2; TRBD1 aligns across 7 bases. The CDR3 sequence is 15 residues long. The J segment lost 7 bases and the V segment lost 5 bases, leaving 10 bases of the junction unmatched. CDR1 MDHEN and CDR2 SYDVKM come from the germline V gene. CDR3 nucleotides: TGTGCCAGCAGTCCTGACAGGGCCCGGGACGGGGAGCTGTTTTTT. Translated: CASSPDRARDGELFF.

Written as DNA, the CDR3 is TGTGCCAGCAGCGCGCTAGCGAACATCTACAATGAGCAGTTCTTC. The encoded protein is CASSALANIYNEQFF. The gene calls are TRBV9 and TRBJ2-1; TRBD2 is a possible D gene (6 bases). Between the trimmed V and J ends, which lost 3 bases and 3 bases, there was a span of 13 bases. Looked up from germline, CDR1 is SGDLS and CDR2 is YYNGEE. CDR3 length: 15 amino acids.

CDR3 amino acids: CASSLLGGFATNEKLFF. CDR3 bases: TGTGCCAGCAGCTTATTAGGGGGATTCGCAACTAATGAAAAACTGTTTTTT. The chain is built from TRBV7-6 and TRBJ1-4; maybe TRBD1 (6 bases). Trimming removed 2 bases from V and 0 bases from J, with 13 bases in between. Germline V gene lookup returns CDR1 SGHVS and CDR2 FNYEAQ. CDR3 length: 17 residues.

The V gene is TRBV30, the J gene TRBJ2-1; D is undetermined. Trimming stripped 4 bases from V and 6 bases from J, with 13 bases between. The CDR3 has 13 residues. Germline CDR1 and CDR2: GTSNPN and SVGIG (reference sequence). In DNA form, the CDR3 reads TGTGCCTGGAAGCCGGTAAGCCCCAATGAGCAGTTCTTC. This translates into CAWKPVSPNEQFF.

The chain has TRBV2 and TRBJ2-5, with TRBD1 matching over 11 bases. Germline assignment: CDR1 SNHLY and CDR2 FYNNEI. V shed 2 bases and J 5 bases; nucleotides not matched to a gene: 7. The CDR3 totals 16 residues. The CDR3 DNA reads as TGTGCCAGCAGTGAACCTAGGACAGGGGGCTTTGAGACCCAGTACTTC. As protein: CASSEPRTGGFETQYF.